This T cell receptor beta chain was recorded in a study of molecular identifiers for immune sequencing clone quantification. Trimming at V came to 1 base and at J to 3 bases, leaving 4 bases not matched to a gene. CDR1 is KGHSY, CDR2 FQNENV, per germline. The CDR3 has 16 amino acids. Preparation of the bulk TCR libraries relied on previously described methods and listed TCR primers. TCRdb called the PCR reads again in MiXCR, with one record for every CDR3 protein. Of over 550,000 distinct CDR3 sequences in the sample, approximately 24% are singletons; the top ten hold 0.78%. With regard to this clonotype: Its target is not known.

Study-wide findings and caveats: Clones that exceeded 20 RNA copies held over 98% of effector molecules, yet under 1% in naive cells.

What was sequenced was naive CD8+ T cells from blood, with Jurkat cell RNA spiked in. Subset specified: FACS-sorted CD8+CD4-CCR7+CD45RA+ naive T cells. The sequence was collected from a human donor in good health. Some libraries in this study had Jurkat cell RNA spiked in. V gene TRBV16 combines with J gene TRBJ2-3; TRBD1 matches 10 bases. The CDR3 loop is CASSQLTGGATDTQYF. DNA for the CDR3: TGTGCCAGCAGCCAATTGACAGGGGGCGCGACAGATACGCAGTATTTT.